The next 16 T cell receptor beta chains were all read from a single sample in a study of cytomegalovirus exposure and HLA in healthy donors. PCR amplification relied on 60 Vbeta primers (plus 13 Jbeta primers). Assay: immunoSEQ multiplex PCR; the TCRdb copy retains only in-frame clones and omits some. The table has about 82,000 clones, around 68% seen once. What was sequenced was PBMCs. The receptors were gathered from a man under 40 in good health and CMV-seropositive.

The chain combines TRBV7-3 with TRBJ2-2, with a weak D call TRBD2 (6 bases). This CDR3 region has 16 residues. Germline V gene lookup returns CDR1 SGHTA and CDR2 FQGTGA. Trimming pared 5 bases from V and 2 bases from J, leaving 15 bases between. The CDR3 nucleotides read TGTGCCAGCAGCCCGACGGGGAGGCGTAACACCGGGGAGCTGTTTTTT. Translation: CASSPTGRRNTGELFF.

The V call is TRBV4-2, the J call TRBJ2-1; D is perhaps TRBD2 (6 bases). The CDR3 totals 17 residues. Germline CDR1 reads LGHNA; CDR2 reads YNFKEQ. The V end lost 0 bases, the J end lost 7 bases, and 19 bases lay between the germline ends. CDR3 residues: CASSQDRDFLVRNEQFF. The DNA for the CDR3 is TGTGCCAGCAGCCAAGATCGGGACTTTCTTGTAAGGAATGAGCAGTTCTTC.

The V and J genes are TRBV27 and TRBJ1-1, with TRBD1 matching 7 bases. The CDR3 sequence is 14 residues long. V gave up 4 bases and J gave up 0 bases; unmatched junction bases: 2. The germline V gene has CDR1 MNHEY and CDR2 SMNVEV (reference sequence). CDR3 bases: TGTGCCAGCAGTTCGGGACAGATGAACACTGAAGCTTTCTTT. Translated: CASSSGQMNTEAFF.

The chain employs TRBV9 and TRBJ2-1, with D uncertain. Deletions cut 0 bases from V and 0 bases from J, with 7 bases between. Germline V gene data show CDR1 as SGDLS and CDR2 as YYNGEE. The CDR3 runs to 15 residues. CDR3 sequence reads: CASSVELSSYNEQFF. CDR3 DNA sequence: TGTGCCAGCAGCGTAGAACTGAGCTCCTACAATGAGCAGTTCTTC.

This clone was counted between two and nine times. This sequence joins TRBV6-5 and TRBJ1-2; D may be TRBD1 (5 bases). With 4 bases removed from V and 0 bases from J, the gap between germline ends came to 6 bases. The length of the CDR3 is 13 residues. Germline V lookup: CDR1 MNHEY, CDR2 SVGAGI. The CDR3 protein is CASSLGPNYGYTF. For the CDR3, the DNA is TGTGCCAGCAGTTTGGGGCCTAACTATGGCTACACCTTC.

This clone was seen once. The chain is built from TRBV7-2 and TRBJ1-4; 11 bases map to TRBD1. The V gene's germline CDR1 is SGHTA and CDR2 FQGNSA. The junction had 6 bases not matched to a gene; V was cut back by 4 bases and J by 8 bases. The CDR3 runs to 15 residues. CDR3 sequence reads: CASSSQGQGGEKLFF. In DNA form, the CDR3 reads TGTGCCAGCAGCTCCCAGGGACAGGGGGGAGAAAAACTGTTTTTT.

This chain links TRBV6-7 with TRBJ2-2; perhaps TRBD2 as D (5 bases). TRBV6-7 is an open reading frame, and its role is uncertain. The V end lost 3 bases, the J end lost 5 bases, and 19 bases lay between the germline ends. This CDR3 has 17 residues. CDR3 protein: CASSYKLPDGETGELFF. The CDR3 nucleotides are TGTGCCAGCAGTTATAAACTACCGGACGGGGAGACCGGGGAGCTGTTTTTT.

The CDR3 protein is CASSQLLAGGGTQYF. The CDR3 coding sequence is TGTGCCAGCAGCCAGCTCCTAGCGGGGGGTGGTACGCAGTATTTT. The rearrangement joins TRBV5-6 to TRBJ2-3; 11 bases map to TRBD2. J gave up 8 bases and V 4 bases, and 9 bases lay outside the gene matches. The germline V gene has CDR1 SGHDT and CDR2 YYEEEE. The CDR3 runs 15 residues.

The chain links TRBV13 to TRBJ2-1; no firm D call. The V gene's germline CDR1 is PRHDT and CDR2 FYEKMQ (reference sequence). The V end lost 2 bases, the J end lost 7 bases, and 6 bases lay between the germline ends. The CDR3 has 12 amino acids. As DNA, the CDR3 is TGTGCCAGCAGCTTACGGTGGAATGAGCAGTTCTTC. Translated: CASSLRWNEQFF.

This clone was observed a single time. This rearrangement joins TRBV9 to TRBJ2-2, with 14 bases fitting TRBD2. Unmatched junction bases numbered 12, after V lost 4 bases and J lost 4 bases. Per germline, CDR1 SGDLS and CDR2 YYNGEE. The CDR3 loop spans 19 amino acids. The CDR3 is CASSPRTSGGPRGTGELFF. CDR3 sequence (DNA): TGTGCCAGCAGCCCTCGGACTAGCGGGGGGCCCCGAGGCACCGGGGAGCTGTTTTTT.

This clone came up a few times. The chain links TRBV15 to TRBJ2-1; D call uncertain. V shed 0 bases and J shed 10 bases, with 10 bases lying between them. Germline CDR1 and CDR2: LNHNV and YYDKDF (reference sequence). The CDR3 consists of 13 residues. As DNA, the CDR3 is TGTGCCACCAGCAGAGATTTCAACGAGGAGCAGTTCTTC. Amino acids: CATSRDFNEEQFF.

The J gene is TRBJ1-5, the V gene TRBV15, with 8 positions matching TRBD1. This CDR3 is 14 amino acids long. Trimming took 4 bases from V and 4 from J; bases not matched to a gene: 3. Looked up from germline, CDR1 is LNHNV and CDR2 is YYDKDF (reference sequence). The DNA for the CDR3 is TGTGCCACCAGCATCGGGACAGGTAATCAGCCCCAGCATTTT. Its protein product is CATSIGTGNQPQHF.

The chain recombines TRBV29-1 with TRBJ2-7; TRBD2 agrees at 11 bases. Unmatched junction bases numbered 3, after V lost 3 bases and J lost 5 bases. Germline values: CDR1 SQVTM, CDR2 ANQGSEA. CDR3 size: 13 residues. This CDR3 reads CSVEVGLADEQYF. The CDR3 bases are TGCAGCGTTGAGGTGGGACTAGCGGACGAGCAGTACTTC.

V is TRBV15 and J is TRBJ2-1; 8 bases are a match to TRBD1. The V segment lost 3 bases and the J segment 7 bases; nucleotides outside the gene matches: 8. This CDR3 region has 15 residues. CDR1 is LNHNV, CDR2 YYDKDF, per germline (reference sequence). As DNA, the CDR3 is TGTGCCACCAGCAGCAGGCCTAGGACAGGGAATGAGCAGTTCTTC. This gives the protein CATSSRPRTGNEQFF. The whole variable domain, filled in from reference TRBV15 and TRBJ2-1, reads DAMVIQNPRYQVTQFGKPVTLSCSQTLNHNVMYWYQQKSSQAPKLLFHYYDKDFNNEADTPDNFQSRRPNTSFCFLDIRSPGLGDTAMYLCATSSRPRTGNEQFFGPGTRLTVL.

The chain employs TRBV7-9 and TRBJ1-1; TRBD1 aligns across 10 bases. Losses at the gene ends were 3 bases for V and 5 bases for J; bases not matched to a gene: 3. The CDR3 has 14 residues. The germline CDR1 and CDR2 sequences are SEHNR and FQNEAQ (reference sequence). The CDR3 region is CASSFRDRGTEAFF. The CDR3 coding sequence is TGTGCCAGCAGCTTCCGGGACAGGGGAACTGAAGCTTTCTTT.

This clone showed up just a few times. V and J are TRBV18 and TRBJ1-3; D remains ambiguous. Trimming left V 4 bases short and J 0 bases short, with 10 bases between. Germline CDR1 reads KGHSH; CDR2 reads LQKENI. The CDR3 spans 15 residues. The CDR3 loop is CASSREKYSGNTIYF. The CDR3 coding sequence is TGTGCCAGCTCACGGGAGAAGTACTCTGGAAACACCATATATTTT.